This T cell receptor (beta chain) was recorded in a study of CD8 T cells in ankylosing spondylitis. TCRdb re-called the 5' RACE reads through MiXCR, storing one row per CDR3 protein. The sample has 400,000 to 450,000 distinct CDR3 sequences; 17% are singletons. Ten or more counts support this clonotype. Its antigen is unknown. The V end was cut by 3 bases, the J end by 0 bases, with 9 bases between. The CDR3 extends over 16 amino acids. Germline V gene lookup returns CDR1 KGHSH and CDR2 LQKENI. Study results and limitations: Reportedly, disease-linked clones are significantly enriched in ankylosing spondylitis patients' matched synovial fluid. Previous work reported some of these motif variants in the synovial fluid and blood of reactive arthritis. A motif of 7 or 8 highly homologous TCR beta variants was seen as apparently characteristic of ankylosing spondylitis blood. Clones linked to disease, bearing a CD8+ phenotype, were relatively rare in peripheral blood.

The sample comprised blood, either unsorted or a sorted T cell fraction (not recorded which). The chain uses TRBV18 and TRBJ1-6; the D is unclear. This TCR was sampled from a male donor with ankylosing spondylitis. The CDR3 DNA sequence: TGTGCCAGCTCACCTACACCGAGCTCCTATAATTCACCCCTCCACTTT. It encodes CASSPTPSSYNSPLHF.